Below, 16 T cell receptor beta chains from the same sample are listed, as sequenced in a study of blood T cells in healthy people across ages. Sample-barcoded 5' priming and a J-beta primer mix drove a second PCR of roughly 7 to 11 cycles. MiXCR, applied by TCRdb to the 5' RACE reads, yields one record per CDR3 protein. The table has 700,000 or so distinct CDR3 sequences, 22% seen once. Sequencing used blood. The receptors here all came from a man aged 65 to 79 in good health.

This clonotype has only a few counts. The rearrangement joins TRBV19 to TRBJ2-1; perhaps TRBD1 as D (5 bases). The germline V and J ends were trimmed by 3 bases and 7 bases, with 7 bases remaining between them. Germline V gene sequence: CDR1 LNHDA, CDR2 SQIVND (reference sequence). This CDR3 is built from 12 residues. The CDR3 DNA is TGTGCCAGTAGTATTCAGGGTAATGAGCAGTTCTTC. Amino acid sequence: CASSIQGNEQFF.

The chain carries TRBV28 and TRBJ2-7, with TRBD1 identical over 9 bases. The CDR3 runs to 14 residues. Germline lookup yields CDR1 MDHEN and CDR2 SYDVKM. V shed 6 bases, J shed 9 bases, and the junction held 12 bases outside the gene matches. The CDR3 here is CASRSYRDRDWQYF. Here the CDR3 DNA reads TGTGCCAGCAGGAGTTACCGGGACAGGGACTGGCAGTACTTC.

The chain has TRBV5-6 and TRBJ2-1; D is perhaps TRBD2 (5 bases). The CDR3 covers 12 residues. Per germline, CDR1 SGHDT and CDR2 YYEEEE. V was trimmed by 3 bases and J by 12 bases, leaving 13 bases between them. CDR3 loop: CASSYTRDGQFF. The CDR3 coding sequence is TGTGCCAGCAGCTATACTAGGGATGGGCAGTTCTTC.

This chain links TRBV6-6 with TRBJ1-4; 8 nucleotides align to TRBD1. CDR3 length: 15 amino acids. Germline trimming cut 2 bases from V and 5 bases from J; bases unmatched to any gene: 4. Germline V CDR1 and CDR2: MNHNY, SVGAGI (reference sequence). The CDR3 reads CASSYMDRVNEKLFF. DNA for the CDR3: TGTGCCAGCAGTTACATGGACAGGGTGAATGAAAAACTGTTTTTT.

This clonotype was picked up many times. The chain carries TRBV28 and TRBJ1-6; D is unresolved. Germline-derived CDR1 and CDR2 are MDHEN and SYDVKM. The CDR3 runs 12 residues. The ends were cut back, 4 bases at V and 9 bases at J, with 7 bases in the middle. The CDR3 nucleotides are TGTGCCAGCAGTTACCTGGGTTCACCCCTCCACTTT. Protein sequence: CASSYLGSPLHF.

This clonotype was found many times. The V call is TRBV12-3 or TRBV12-4, the J call TRBJ1-3; 7 bases match TRBD1. This CDR3 has 15 residues. Trimming at V came to 6 bases and at J to 0 bases, leaving 5 bases not matched to a gene. The CDR3 loop is CASRKGQHSGNTIYF. The CDR3 region has the DNA TGTGCCAGCAGAAAGGGACAGCACTCTGGAAACACCATATATTTT.

The chain joins TRBV7-7 to TRBJ2-3, with no clear D. V was trimmed by 2 bases and J by 1 base, leaving 7 bases between them. In germline, CDR1 is SSHAT, CDR2 FNYEAQ (reference sequence). The CDR3 runs 14 residues. This chain's CDR3 is CASSLYKGTDTQYF. In DNA, the CDR3 is TGTGCCAGCAGCTTATACAAGGGCACAGATACGCAGTATTTT.

This clonotype is a singleton in its sample. J is TRBJ2-1 and V is TRBV27; 9 positions match TRBD2. J gave up 0 bases and V 5 bases, and 5 bases lay outside the gene matches. CDR3 size: 16 residues. CDR1 is MNHEY and CDR2 is SMNVEV in the germline V gene (reference sequence). Written as DNA, the CDR3 is TGTGCCAGCAGTATAATGACTAGCGGCTCCTACAATGAGCAGTTCTTC. Amino acids: CASSIMTSGSYNEQFF.

This clonotype came up once. An end of the junction does not agree with germline; a read error may underlie this. The rearrangement uses TRBV6-6 and TRBJ2-3; TRBD2 might be the D (5 bases). The CDR3 totals 15 residues. Looked up from germline, CDR1 is MNHNY and CDR2 is SVGAGI (reference sequence). The CDR3 sequence: CACSLAPRRTDTQYF. The DNA for the CDR3 is TGTGCCTGCAGTTTAGCTCCGAGGAGGACAGATACGCAGTATTTT.

The chain has TRBV12-3 or TRBV12-4 and TRBJ2-1; 8 bases align to TRBD1. Trimming took 2 bases from V and 4 from J; bases not matched to a gene: 4. This CDR3 contains 15 residues. Here the CDR3 DNA reads TGTGCCAGCAGTTTACAACGACAGGGGTACAATGAGCAGTTCTTC. Encoded protein: CASSLQRQGYNEQFF.

V is TRBV12-3 or TRBV12-4 and J is TRBJ2-1; a possible D gene is TRBD2 (5 bases). The CDR3 is 12 residues long. Trimming pared 3 bases from V and 13 bases from J, leaving 13 bases between. The CDR3 bases are TGTGCCAGCAGTTTCTACGGGGTCGGTCAGTTCTTC. Amino acids: CASSFYGVGQFF.

The chain is built from TRBV12-3 or TRBV12-4 and TRBJ2-1; 7 bases map to TRBD1. The J segment lost 11 bases and the V segment lost 6 bases, leaving 13 bases of the junction unmatched. The CDR3 consists of 14 residues. CDR3 loop: CASRPRTGPRQQFF. DNA for the CDR3: TGTGCCAGCAGACCTCGGACAGGCCCCCGTCAGCAGTTCTTC.

This clonotype showed up just a few times. V and J are TRBV9 and TRBJ2-2; D gene unclear. V was shortened by 0 bases and J by 1 base, with 7 bases between the two germline ends. CDR1 is SGDLS and CDR2 is YYNGEE in the germline V gene. The CDR3 is 15 amino acids. The CDR3 sequence is CASSVAPRNTGELFF. The CDR3 DNA sequence: TGTGCCAGCAGCGTAGCACCCAGGAACACCGGGGAGCTGTTTTTT.

This clonotype has just a few counts. The V and J genes are TRBV20-1 and TRBJ2-3; D not certain. CDR1 is DFQATT and CDR2 is SNEGSKA in the germline V gene (reference sequence). The CDR3 contains 10 residues. V lost 3 bases and J lost 7, with 5 bases in between. The CDR3 sequence is CSASTNTQYF. DNA for the CDR3: TGCAGTGCTAGTACAAATACGCAGTATTTT.

The chain is built from TRBV11-2 and TRBJ2-5; D uncertain. The CDR3 length is 13 residues. Germline-derived CDR1 and CDR2 are SGHAT and FQNNGV. Trimming shortened V by 1 base and J by 5 bases, and 8 bases separated the two germline ends. CDR3 region: CASSLGHTETQYF. The DNA of the CDR3 is TGTGCCAGCAGCTTAGGACACACGGAGACCCAGTACTTC.

This clonotype has ten or more counts. CDR3 sequence reads: CASSQDMRISVEAFF. In DNA, the CDR3 is TGTGCCAGCAGCCAAGATATGAGGATTTCGGTTGAAGCTTTCTTT. The rearrangement joins TRBV3-1 to TRBJ1-1, with D unresolved. V was pared by 0 bases and J by 7 bases, with 15 bases between. Germline assignment: CDR1 LGHDT and CDR2 YNNKEL (reference sequence). CDR3 length: 15 residues.